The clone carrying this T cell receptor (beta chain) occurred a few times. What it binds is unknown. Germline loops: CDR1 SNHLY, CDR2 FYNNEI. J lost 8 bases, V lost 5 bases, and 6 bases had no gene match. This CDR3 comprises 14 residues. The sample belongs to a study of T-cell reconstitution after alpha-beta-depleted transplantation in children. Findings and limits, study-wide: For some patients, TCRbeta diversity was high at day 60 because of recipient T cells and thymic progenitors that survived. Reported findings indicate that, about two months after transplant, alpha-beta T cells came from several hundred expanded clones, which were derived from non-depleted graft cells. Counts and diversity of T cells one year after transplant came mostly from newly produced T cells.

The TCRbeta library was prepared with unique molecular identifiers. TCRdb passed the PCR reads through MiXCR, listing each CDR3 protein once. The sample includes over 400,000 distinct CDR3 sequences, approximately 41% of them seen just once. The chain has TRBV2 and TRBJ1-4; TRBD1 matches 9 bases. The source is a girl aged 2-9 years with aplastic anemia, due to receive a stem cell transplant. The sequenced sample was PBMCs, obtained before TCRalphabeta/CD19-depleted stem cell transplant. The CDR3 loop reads CASSNRGRGEKLFF. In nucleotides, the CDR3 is TGTGCCAGCAGTAACAGGGGGCGAGGGGAAAAACTGTTTTTT.